A single sample gave rise to the 11 T cell receptor beta chains below, sequenced in a study of blood T cell repertoires in COVID-19. Assay: immunoSEQ multiplex PCR; the TCRdb copy retains only in-frame clones and omits some. This sample has 150,000 to 200,000 clones, with about 82% found just once. The sample was PBMCs or T cells enriched from blood (not recorded which). The receptors were sampled from a woman in her twenties or thirties who had recovered from COVID-19.

The chain uses TRBV11-1 and TRBJ2-5, with TRBD2 identical over 8 bases. Germline V gene data show CDR1 as SGHAT and CDR2 as FQDESV (reference sequence). There are 15 residues in the CDR3. J lost 5 bases, V lost 2 bases, and 7 bases had no gene match. CDR3 protein: CASSLPSGRSETQYF. The DNA of the CDR3 is TGTGCCAGCAGCTTACCAAGCGGGAGAAGCGAGACCCAGTACTTC. Drawing the rest from reference TRBV11-1 and TRBJ2-5, the complete variable domain is EAEVAQSPRYKITEKSQAVAFWCDPISGHATLYWYRQILGQGPELLVQFQDESVVDDSQLPKDRFSAERLKGVDSTLKIQPAELGDSAMYLCASSLPSGRSETQYFGPGTRLLVL.

The V call is TRBV6-1, the J call TRBJ1-2, with unresolved D. The V and J ends lost 2 bases and 3 bases respectively, with 7 bases between them. The germline V gene has CDR1 MNHNS and CDR2 SASEGT. This CDR3 comprises 13 residues. In DNA form, the CDR3 reads TGTGCCAGCAGTGAATCCGGTTACTATGGCTACACCTTC. This sequence encodes CASSESGYYGYTF.

In its sample, this clone was seen once. This chain connects TRBV7-8 to TRBJ1-4; possible D gene TRBD1, 6 bases. The CDR3 is 14 amino acids. Germline CDR1 reads SGHVS; CDR2 reads FQNEAQ. V lost 5 bases and J lost 7, with 14 bases in between. The CDR3 protein is CASSAQGLGEKLFF. In nucleotides, the CDR3 is TGTGCCAGCAGCGCCCAGGGGTTAGGTGAAAAACTGTTTTTT.

The gene calls are TRBV7-8 and TRBJ2-7; 7 bases map to TRBD1. The germline V gene encodes CDR1 SGHVS and CDR2 FQNEAQ. Trimming at V came to 4 bases and at J to 0 bases, leaving 9 bases not matched to a gene. The CDR3 consists of 16 residues. CDR3 coding DNA: TGTGCCAGCAGCTCCTTAAAACAGGGGAGCTCCTACGAGCAGTACTTC. Its protein is CASSSLKQGSSYEQYF.

The chain is built from TRBV2 and TRBJ1-1; D might be TRBD1 (5 bases). Per the germline V gene, CDR1 is SNHLY and CDR2 is FYNNEI. The CDR3 is made up of 13 amino acids. With 6 bases removed from V and 1 base from J, the gap between germline ends came to 9 bases. This CDR3 is CASSNGQNTEAFF. For the CDR3, the DNA is TGTGCCAGCAGCAATGGACAGAACACTGAAGCTTTCTTT.

The rearrangement joins TRBV3-1 (or the pseudogene TRBV3-2) to TRBJ1-3, with 9 bases matching TRBD1. The length of the CDR3 is 16 residues. From germline, CDR1 is LGHDT and CDR2 YNNKEL (reference sequence). V gave up 1 base and J gave up 2 bases; unmatched junction bases: 3. CDR3 protein: CASSQGGTGPGNTIYF. DNA for the CDR3: TGTGCCAGCAGCCAAGGGGGGACAGGGCCTGGAAACACCATATATTTT.

This chain connects TRBV27 to TRBJ2-3; 9 bases are a match to TRBD1. The V gene's germline CDR1 is MNHEY and CDR2 SMNVEV (reference sequence). V trimming: 9 bases; J trimming: 7 bases; junction bases outside the gene matches: 8. There are 13 residues in the CDR3. CDR3: CASKTGGGNTQYF. The CDR3 DNA follows: TGTGCCAGTAAGACAGGGGGTGGAAATACGCAGTATTTT.

The chain couples TRBV5-1 to TRBJ2-1; D gene ambiguous. The CDR3 has 15 residues. Trimming cost V 4 bases and J 5 bases, with 16 bases left between them. CDR1 is SGHRS and CDR2 is YFSETQ in the germline V gene. The CDR3 coding sequence is TGCGCCAGCAGCCCACTCGAGATTCAAAACAATGAGCAGTTCTTC. Translation gives CASSPLEIQNNEQFF.

This chain joins TRBV10-1 and TRBJ2-7; 7 bases are a match to TRBD1. The length of the CDR3 is 14 residues. The V segment lost 8 bases and the J segment 3 bases; nucleotides outside the gene matches: 10. Germline CDR1 is WNHNN and CDR2 is SYGVQD (reference sequence). The CDR3 is CASSRVQGFYEQYF. CDR3 sequence (DNA): TGCGCCAGCTCCAGGGTACAGGGGTTCTACGAGCAGTACTTC.

The chain is built from TRBV21-1 and TRBJ2-2; the table's TRBD1 call for D was not verified on the DNA. TRBV21-1 is marked as a pseudogene. This CDR3 has 21 residues. The CDR3, as DNA: TGTGCCAGCAGCAGCCTATTCGACGACGGACAGGGAAGCGCGGTCACCGGGGAGCTGTTTTTT. Amino acids: CASSSLFDDGQGSAVTGELFF.

The rearrangement uses TRBV6-6 and TRBJ2-3; D unresolved. Germline V gene sequence: CDR1 MNHNY, CDR2 SVGAGI (reference sequence). The CDR3 loop spans 14 amino acids. V gave up 4 bases and J gave up 4 bases, with 12 bases separating them. The CDR3, as DNA: TGTGCCAGCAGTTCTGGTAGTGGTGCAGATACGCAGTATTTT. The encoded protein is CASSSGSGADTQYF.